The TCR beta chain described here comes from a study of regulatory T cells in long-lasting Graves disease. The time point here: persistent/refractory GD, antithyroid drugs over 5 years with positive TRAb. There was RNA extracted from PBMCs, and the TCR library was made from it. iRepertoire HTBI primers and Arm-PCR of CDR3 regions built TCR beta libraries. One entry per CDR3 protein results from TCRdb running MiXCR on the multiplex PCR reads. The sample yields some 470,000 distinct CDR3 sequences, 20% to 25% seen once. There are a few counts of this clonotype. The antigen remains undetermined. Study results and caveats: Reduced TCR diversity was observed in persistent Graves' patients versus newly diagnosed patients.

Trimming shortened V by 8 bases and J by 13 bases, and 9 bases separated the two germline ends. The CDR3 has 10 residues. CDR1 and CDR2 (germline): SEHNR, FQNEAQ (reference sequence). This receptor was taken from a female donor with Graves disease. The sequencing here drew on peripheral blood mononuclear cells (PBMCs), taken when the disease was refractory, from a patient treated with antithyroid drugs. The J gene is TRBJ1-6, the V gene TRBV7-9, with D possibly TRBD1 on 5 matching bases. In DNA, the CDR3 is TGTGCCAGCGCTTCAGGGCCCCTCCACTTT. It specifies CASASGPLHF.